This T cell receptor (beta chain) is drawn from a study of neoadjuvant anti-PD-1 for oral cavity cancer. Study in general: Non-progressing patients received a fourth nivolumab dose near day 43, then surgery on days 50-56.

For this clone: As yet, its antigen is unknown. One junction end does not reproduce the germline sequence, and a read error may be involved.

This CDR3 has 14 residues. Germline assignment: CDR1 MNHEY and CDR2 SVGAGI. Points from the study as a whole: Higher pretreatment Treg/Th17 ratios tracked higher pretreatment blood clonality.

Some clones are missing from TCRdb's copy, which holds only in-frame ones; the method was immunoSEQ multiplex PCR. In the table there are approximately 42,000 clones, about 77% of which are singletons. As for time point: after neoadjuvant nivolumab, at surgical resection. This chain uses TRBV6-5 with TRBJ2-6, with TRBD1 identical over 9 bases. The clonotype originates from a person between 40 and 85 years old with oral cavity squamous cell carcinoma. Sequenced material: PBMCs, taken after nivolumab (anti-PD-1) treatment. CDR3 region: CASSLTGGVNVLTF. The CDR3 DNA follows: TGTGCCAGCAGCCTGACAGGGGGGGTCAACGTCCTGACTTTC.